The 16 T cell receptor beta chains given below trace back to one sample, sequenced in a study of shared clonotypes between healthy human individuals. Measured with immunoSEQ multiplex PCR; TCRdb has only the in-frame clones, and not every one. The data contain hundreds of thousands of clones, 98% of them singletons. Terminally differentiated effector memory CD45RA+ cells were left out of the naive CD8 fraction, which was CD45RO-negative and positively selected for CCR7. Input material: naive CD8+ T cells sorted from blood. The receptors stem from a man younger than 40 in good health.

This chain joins TRBV5-5 and TRBJ2-1, with 8 nucleotides matching TRBD2. Germline assignment: CDR1 SGHKS and CDR2 YYEKEE (reference sequence). The V and J ends lost 2 bases and 9 bases, in that order; junction bases with no gene match: 10. This CDR3 comprises 15 residues. The CDR3 coding sequence is TGTGCCAGCAGCTTTTTTAGCGGGACGCTAGGTGAGCAGTTCTTC. Amino acids: CASSFFSGTLGEQFF.

The genes are TRBV7-9 and TRBJ2-1; a possible D gene is TRBD2 (6 bases). Germline-derived CDR1 and CDR2 are SEHNR and FQNEAQ (reference sequence). This CDR3 has 16 residues. V lost 2 bases and J lost 6, with 17 bases in between. The CDR3 DNA reads as TGTGCCAGCAGCTTATGGCCGTCTAGCGCAAGCAATGAGCAGTTCTTC. Residues: CASSLWPSSASNEQFF.

This clone was detected only once. V gene TRBV23-1 combines with J gene TRBJ2-7, with D possibly TRBD2 on 8 matching bases. TRBV23-1 is marked as an open reading frame, function uncertain. Trimming pared 2 bases from V and 7 bases from J, leaving 15 bases between. The CDR3 is made up of 14 amino acids. CDR3 amino acids: CASSQNRGGREQYF. Here the CDR3 DNA reads TGCGCCAGCAGTCAAAACAGGGGCGGGAGGGAGCAGTACTTC.

This clone was observed once. The V gene is TRBV21-1, the J gene TRBJ2-7; the table's D gene call, TRBD2, was not cross checked with the DNA. TRBV21-1 is a documented pseudogene. The CDR3 covers 16 residues. The CDR3 sequence: CASSKTEAALTYEQYF. CDR3 nucleotides: TGTGCCAGCAGCAAAACGGAGGCAGCCTTAACCTACGAGCAGTACTTC.

The chain couples TRBV6-5 to TRBJ2-7; 7 bases agree with TRBD1. In germline, CDR1 is MNHEY, CDR2 SVGAGI. V gave up 7 bases and J gave up 3 bases; unmatched junction bases: 6. The CDR3 is 13 residues long. The DNA for the CDR3 is TGTGCCAGCACCCCGGGACAGAACTACGAGCAGTACTTC. Its translation: CASTPGQNYEQYF.

The chain combines TRBV28 with TRBJ2-7; a possible D gene is TRBD2 (6 bases). Between the trimmed V and J ends, which lost 3 bases and 2 bases, there was a span of 11 bases. The CDR3 spans 14 residues. Germline V gives CDR1 MDHEN, CDR2 SYDVKM. The DNA for the CDR3 is TGTGCCAGCAGTTTGAGGAGGGCCCCCTACGAGCAGTACTTC. The encoded protein is CASSLRRAPYEQYF.

The chain uses TRBV19 and TRBJ2-1; no clear D gene. The V and J ends lost 3 bases and 4 bases respectively, with 7 bases between them. This CDR3 spans 13 amino acids. Looked up from germline, CDR1 is LNHDA and CDR2 is SQIVND (reference sequence). CDR3 residues: CASSMVPYNEQFF. The DNA of the CDR3 is TGTGCCAGTAGTATGGTCCCTTACAATGAGCAGTTCTTC.

The rearrangement uses TRBV7-8 and TRBJ1-3; D possibly corresponds to TRBD1 (5 bases). From germline, CDR1 is SGHVS and CDR2 FQNEAQ. The CDR3 consists of 15 residues. V was cut by 4 bases and J by 0 bases, with 10 bases left in between. The CDR3 DNA reads as TGTGCCAGCAGCTCCCCGGACACCTCTGGAAACACCATATATTTT. Translating it yields CASSSPDTSGNTIYF.

This clone was counted a single time. The chain is built from TRBV30 and TRBJ2-1, with D perhaps matching TRBD1 or TRBD2 (5 bases each). Germline V gives CDR1 GTSNPN, CDR2 SVGIG (reference sequence). The CDR3 length is 11 residues. V was trimmed by 2 bases and J by 11 bases, leaving 10 bases between them. The CDR3 region is CAWSPGLQQFF. DNA for the CDR3: TGTGCCTGGAGTCCGGGGCTCCAGCAGTTCTTC.

This chain uses TRBV2 with TRBJ2-1; 8 bases align to TRBD2. The germline V gene has CDR1 SNHLY and CDR2 FYNNEI. CDR3 size: 15 residues. The trim removed 0 bases at V and 9 bases at J, leaving 7 bases unmatched. CDR3 sequence reads: CASSEALKRESEQFF. The DNA of the CDR3 is TGTGCCAGCAGTGAAGCGCTTAAGCGGGAGAGTGAGCAGTTCTTC.

This chain joins TRBV5-1 and TRBJ2-3; 8 nucleotides line up with TRBD2. Per the germline V gene, CDR1 is SGHRS and CDR2 is YFSETQ. The CDR3 sequence is 17 residues long. Trimming took 3 bases from V and 0 from J; bases not matched to a gene: 9. For the CDR3, the DNA is TGCGCCAGCAGCTCCCGACTAGCGTCCCTTAGCACAGATACGCAGTATTTT. Translation gives CASSSRLASLSTDTQYF.

The chain links TRBV5-1 to TRBJ2-1; TRBD1 is a possible D gene (6 bases). Germline CDR1 and CDR2: SGHRS and YFSETQ. The CDR3 is 17 residues long. V lost 0 bases and J 6 bases, leaving 19 bases between the germline ends. CDR3 in DNA: TGCGCCAGCAGCTTGGGTACAGGGACCTATAGGGGCAATGAGCAGTTCTTC. Translated: CASSLGTGTYRGNEQFF.

This clone was seen a single time. The chain links TRBV15 to TRBJ1-5; a weak D match, TRBD1 (5 bases). Between the trimmed V and J ends, which lost 1 base and 3 bases, there was a span of 13 bases. The germline gives CDR1 LNHNV, CDR2 YYDKDF (reference sequence). The CDR3 spans 16 residues. The CDR3 nucleotides are TGTGCCACCAGCAGAGGGTCAGGGAACGTCAATCAGCCCCAGCATTTT. Translated, it gives CATSRGSGNVNQPQHF.

This clone was seen once. This sequence joins TRBV27 and TRBJ1-4; a weak D match, TRBD1 (5 bases). CDR3 length: 14 amino acids. Germline CDR1 is MNHEY and CDR2 is SMNVEV (reference sequence). V was shortened by 8 bases and J by 6 bases, with 16 bases between the two germline ends. In DNA form, the CDR3 reads TGTGCCAGCGGCCTGCTGGGGGATGATGAAAAACTGTTTTTT. Translation gives CASGLLGDDEKLFF.

The chain has TRBV11-2 and TRBJ2-7, with 9 bases lining up with TRBD1. V lost 5 bases to trimming and J lost 3 bases; unmatched junction nucleotides: 8. The V gene's germline CDR1 is SGHAT and CDR2 FQNNGV. CDR3 size: 15 residues. This chain's CDR3 is CASSRPGQGLYEQYF. The CDR3 DNA is TGTGCCAGCAGCCGTCCGGGACAGGGCCTCTACGAGCAGTACTTC.

The chain couples TRBV19 to TRBJ2-3; D not resolved. The germline V and J ends were trimmed by 6 bases and 0 bases, with 13 bases remaining between them. The length of the CDR3 is 15 residues. The germline gives CDR1 LNHDA, CDR2 SQIVND (reference sequence). The CDR3 sequence: CASSRSATSTDTQYF. The DNA of the CDR3 is TGTGCCAGTAGCCGCTCGGCCACTAGCACAGATACGCAGTATTTT.